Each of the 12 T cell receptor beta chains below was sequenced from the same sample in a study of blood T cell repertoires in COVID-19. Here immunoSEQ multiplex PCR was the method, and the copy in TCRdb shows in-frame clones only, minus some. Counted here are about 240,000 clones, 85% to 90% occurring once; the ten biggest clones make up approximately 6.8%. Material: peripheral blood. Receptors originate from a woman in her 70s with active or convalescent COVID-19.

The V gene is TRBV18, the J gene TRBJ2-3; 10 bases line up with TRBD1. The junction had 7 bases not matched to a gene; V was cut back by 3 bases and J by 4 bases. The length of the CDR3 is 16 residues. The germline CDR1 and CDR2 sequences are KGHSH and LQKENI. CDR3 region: CASSPTGTGVADTQYF. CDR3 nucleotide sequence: TGTGCCAGCTCACCTACCGGGACAGGGGTTGCAGATACGCAGTATTTT.

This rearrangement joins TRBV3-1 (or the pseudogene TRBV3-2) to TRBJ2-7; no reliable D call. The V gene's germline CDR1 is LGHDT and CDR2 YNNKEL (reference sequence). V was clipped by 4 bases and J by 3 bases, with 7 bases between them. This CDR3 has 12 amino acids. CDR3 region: CASSRHSYEQYF. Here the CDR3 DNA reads TGTGCCAGCAGCCGGCACAGCTACGAGCAGTACTTC.

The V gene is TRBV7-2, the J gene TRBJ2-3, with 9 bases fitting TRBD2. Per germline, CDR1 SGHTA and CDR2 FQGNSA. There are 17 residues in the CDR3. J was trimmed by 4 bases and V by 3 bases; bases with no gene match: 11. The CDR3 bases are TGTGCCAGCAGCTTGGTAGCGGGGGTAGGTTCGTCAGATACGCAGTATTTT. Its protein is CASSLVAGVGSSDTQYF.

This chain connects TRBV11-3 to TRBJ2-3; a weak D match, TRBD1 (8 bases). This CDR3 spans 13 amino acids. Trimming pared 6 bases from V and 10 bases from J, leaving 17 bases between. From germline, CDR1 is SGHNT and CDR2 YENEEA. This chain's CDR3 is CASSSDRGGAQYF. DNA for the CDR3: TGTGCCAGCAGTTCCGACAGGGGAGGGGCGCAGTATTTT.

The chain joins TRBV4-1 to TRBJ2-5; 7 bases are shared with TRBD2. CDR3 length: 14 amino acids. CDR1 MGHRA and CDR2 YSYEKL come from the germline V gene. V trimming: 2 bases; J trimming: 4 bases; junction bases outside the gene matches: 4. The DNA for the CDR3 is TGCGCCAGCAGCCAACCATGGGAGGGAGAGACCCAGTACTTC. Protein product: CASSQPWEGETQYF.

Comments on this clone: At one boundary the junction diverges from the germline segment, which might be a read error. CDR3 amino acids: CASSLEGTAKYGYTF. The CDR3 DNA reads as TGTGCCAGCAGCTTGGAAGGGACTGCTAAATATGGCTACACCTTC. The chain is built from TRBV7-8 and TRBJ1-2; weak D call: TRBD1 (5 bases). The CDR3 spans 15 residues. The V gene's germline CDR1 is SGHVS and CDR2 FQNEAQ.

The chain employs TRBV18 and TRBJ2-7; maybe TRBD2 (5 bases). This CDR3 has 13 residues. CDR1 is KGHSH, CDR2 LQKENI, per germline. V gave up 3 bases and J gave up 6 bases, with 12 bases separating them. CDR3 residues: CASSPGGSGEQYF. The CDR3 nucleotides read TGTGCCAGCTCACCCGGTGGGAGCGGCGAGCAGTACTTC.

The CDR3 DNA reads as TGTGCCAGCAGCTTACGGGAGAGCCAGCCCCAGCATTTT. It yields the protein CASSLRESQPQHF. The genes are TRBV7-6 and TRBJ1-5; D call uncertain. Germline V gives CDR1 SGHVS, CDR2 FNYEAQ. This CDR3 region has 13 residues. V lost 2 bases, J lost 7 bases, and 9 bases lay in between.

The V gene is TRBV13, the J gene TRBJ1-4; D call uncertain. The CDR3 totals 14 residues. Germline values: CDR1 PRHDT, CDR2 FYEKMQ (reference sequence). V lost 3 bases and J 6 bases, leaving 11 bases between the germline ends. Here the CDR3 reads CASSLGAGYEKLFF. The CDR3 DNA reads TGTGCCAGCAGCTTGGGAGCCGGTTATGAAAAACTGTTTTTT.

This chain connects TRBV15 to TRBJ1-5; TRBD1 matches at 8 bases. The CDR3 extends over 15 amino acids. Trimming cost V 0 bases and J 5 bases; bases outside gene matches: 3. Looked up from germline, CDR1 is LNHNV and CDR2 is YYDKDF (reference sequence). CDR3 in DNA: TGTGCCACCAGCAGAGAGCAGGGGGCAGATCAGCCCCAGCATTTT. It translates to CATSREQGADQPQHF.

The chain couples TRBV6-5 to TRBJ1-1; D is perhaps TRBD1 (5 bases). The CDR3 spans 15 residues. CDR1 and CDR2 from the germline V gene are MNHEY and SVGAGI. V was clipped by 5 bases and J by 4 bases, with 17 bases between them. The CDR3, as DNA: TGTGCCAGCAGTCCCCGGGGAGGGGCGGGCACTGAAGCTTTCTTT. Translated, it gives CASSPRGGAGTEAFF.

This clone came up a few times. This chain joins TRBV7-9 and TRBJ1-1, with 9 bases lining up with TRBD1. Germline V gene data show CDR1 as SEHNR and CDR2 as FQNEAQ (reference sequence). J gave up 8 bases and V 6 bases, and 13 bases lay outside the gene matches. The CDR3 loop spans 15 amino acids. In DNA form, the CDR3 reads TGTGCCAGCAGACCTACAGGGGGCCTCACACGAGAAGCTTTCTTT. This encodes CASRPTGGLTREAFF.